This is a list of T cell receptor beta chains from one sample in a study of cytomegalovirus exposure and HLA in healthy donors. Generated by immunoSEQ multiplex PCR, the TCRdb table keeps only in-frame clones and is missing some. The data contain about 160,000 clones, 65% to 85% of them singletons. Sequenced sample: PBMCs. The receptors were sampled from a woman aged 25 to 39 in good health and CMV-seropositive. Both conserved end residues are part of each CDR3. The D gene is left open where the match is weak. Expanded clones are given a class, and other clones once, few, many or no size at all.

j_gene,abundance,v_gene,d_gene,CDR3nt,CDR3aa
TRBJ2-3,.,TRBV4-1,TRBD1,TGCGCCAGCAGCCAACGCAGGGGGCGAGGAGATACGCAGTATTTT,CASSQRRGRGDTQYF
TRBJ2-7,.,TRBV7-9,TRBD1,TGTGCCAGCAGCTTAGCGGGGGGACAGGGGCGCTACGAGCAGTACTTC,CASSLAGGQGRYEQYF
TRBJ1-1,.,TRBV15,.,TGTGCCACCAGCAGAGGGGAGGGACTGAACACTGAAGCTTTCTTT,CATSRGEGLNTEAFF
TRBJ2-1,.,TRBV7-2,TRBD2,TGTGCCAGCAGCTTAGAAAGGGCGGGGGGGCTCTCCTACAATGAGCAGTTCTTC,CASSLERAGGLSYNEQFF
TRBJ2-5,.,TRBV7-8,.,TGTGCCAGCAGCCTTAGCTTATCGTCCCAAGAGACCCAGTACTTC,CASSLSLSSQETQYF
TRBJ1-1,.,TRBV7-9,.,TGTTCCAGCAGCTTAGGGCCGGGACTTTCCTCTGAAGCTTTCTTT,CSSSLGPGLSSEAFF
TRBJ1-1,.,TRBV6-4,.,TGTGCCAGCACGGCAGGGGAGAACACTGAAGCTTTCTTT,CASTAGENTEAFF
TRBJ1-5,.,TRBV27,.,TGTGCCAGCAGTTCACAGGGAGTTGCTGGGCAGCCCCAGCATTTT,CASSSQGVAGQPQHF
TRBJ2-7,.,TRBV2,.,TGTGCCAGCAGTGAAGTCGGGTACGAGCAGTACTTC,CASSEVGYEQYF
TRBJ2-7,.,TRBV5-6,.,TGTGCCAGCAGCTGGGCAGGTAGCTCCTACGAGCAGTACTTC,CASSWAGSSYEQYF
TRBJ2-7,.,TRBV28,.,TGTGCCAGCAGTTTAGTTCAGGGGAACGAGCAGTACTTC,CASSLVQGNEQYF
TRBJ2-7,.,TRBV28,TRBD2,TGTGCCAGCAGTTTAAGGGGGGGGACTAGTTCCTACGAGCAGTACTTC,CASSLRGGTSSYEQYF
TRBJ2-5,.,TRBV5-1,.,TGCGCCAGCAGCCCGCGAGGGGGATACGGAGAGACCCAGTACTTC,CASSPRGGYGETQYF
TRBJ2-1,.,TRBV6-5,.,TGTGCCAGCAGAACCAACATAGGTGGAGGCGATGAGCAGTTCTTC,CASRTNIGGGDEQFF
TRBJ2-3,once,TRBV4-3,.,TGCGCCAGCAGCCAAAGCGCCAACACAGATACGCAGTATTTT,CASSQSANTDTQYF
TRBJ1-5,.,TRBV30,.,TGTGCCTGGAGTCGGTCCGGTCTTCAGCCCCAGCATTTT,CAWSRSGLQPQHF
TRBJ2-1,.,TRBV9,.,TGTGCCAGCAGCGTAGACCCAGGATTCGCCTACAATGAGCAGTTCTTC,CASSVDPGFAYNEQFF
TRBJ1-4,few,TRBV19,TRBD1,TGTGCCAGTAGTCTGGGGACAGGGGGACGGGAACTGTTTTTT,CASSLGTGGRELFF
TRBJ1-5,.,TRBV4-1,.,TGCGCCAGCAGCCAAGGGTCGACGCCGCGGATCGATCAGCCCCAGCATTTT,CASSQGSTPRIDQPQHF
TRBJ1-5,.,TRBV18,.,TGTGCCAGCTCACCAGGGGCTGGCAATCAGCCCCAGCATTTT,CASSPGAGNQPQHF
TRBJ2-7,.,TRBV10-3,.,TGTGCCATCAGAGAGACAGACTACGAGCAGTACTTC,CAIRETDYEQYF
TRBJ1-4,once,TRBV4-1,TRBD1,TGCGCCAGCAGCCGATATTCCGGACAGGGATGGGACGAAAAACTGTTTTTT,CASSRYSGQGWDEKLFF
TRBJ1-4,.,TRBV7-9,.,TGTGCCAGCAGTCCGGACAGATCTAATGAAAAACTGTTTTTT,CASSPDRSNEKLFF
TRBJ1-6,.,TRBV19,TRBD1,TGTGCCAGTAGTGCCGGGACAGCTTATAATTCACCCCTCCACTTT,CASSAGTAYNSPLHF
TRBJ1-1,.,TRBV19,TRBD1,TGTGCCAGTAGTATATTTGACAGGGCGGGTGAAGCTTTCTTT,CASSIFDRAGEAFF
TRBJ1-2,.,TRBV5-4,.,TGTGCCAGCAGCTTGACACCTAACTATGGCTACACCTTC,CASSLTPNYGYTF
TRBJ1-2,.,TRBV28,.,TGTGCCAGCAGTCGGGGGGTCTGGGGGGGCTACACCTTC,CASSRGVWGGYTF
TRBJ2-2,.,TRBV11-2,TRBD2,TGTGCCAGCAACTCCTTCGGGGGGGCGGGCGGGGAGCTGTTTTTT,CASNSFGGAGGELFF
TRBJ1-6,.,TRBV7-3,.,TGTGCCAGCAGCTCAAGGGCAGGGGAAAATTCACCCCTCCACTTT,CASSSRAGENSPLHF
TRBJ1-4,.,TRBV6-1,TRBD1,TGTGCCAGCAGGGGTAGGACAGGGGCAAATGAAAAACTGTTTTTT,CASRGRTGANEKLFF
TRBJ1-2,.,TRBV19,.,TGTGCCAGTAGTCGACCGGGAACAAACTATGGCTACACCTTC,CASSRPGTNYGYTF
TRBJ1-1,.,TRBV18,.,TGTGCCAGCTCTGAAAACTCGTACGGGAACACTGAAGCTTTCTTT,CASSENSYGNTEAFF
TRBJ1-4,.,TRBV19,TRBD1,TGTGCCAGTAGTTGGTCAGGGGGCGGAGGTAATGAAAAACTGTTTTTT,CASSWSGGGGNEKLFF
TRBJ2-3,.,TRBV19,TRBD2,TGTGCCAGTAGTCCTTGGGTAGCGGGGAGCACAGATACGCAGTATTTT,CASSPWVAGSTDTQYF
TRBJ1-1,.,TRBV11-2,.,TGTGCCAGCAGCTCACAGGCGGACACTGAAGCTTTCTTT,CASSSQADTEAFF
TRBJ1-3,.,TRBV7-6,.,TGTGCCAGCAGCTTAGCTACCGGGGGGAACTCTGGAAACACCATATATTTT,CASSLATGGNSGNTIYF
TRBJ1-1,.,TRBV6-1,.,TGTGCCAGCAGTGAAAGGGGGATGAACACTGAAGCTTTCTTT,CASSERGMNTEAFF
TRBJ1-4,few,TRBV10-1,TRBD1,TGCGCCAGCAGTGAGGACAGGGTGGAGGAAAAACTGTTTTTT,CASSEDRVEEKLFF